The clone carrying this TCR beta chain has just one count. This CDR3 fails to terminate in the conserved phenylalanine or tryptophan, so it likely reflects a read error. The limits of the CDR3 on the DNA are not certain, so only TCRdb's listed CDR3 is given. With termini counted, the CDR3 has 10 amino acids. Germline values: CDR1 SGDLS, CDR2 YYNGEE. This specimen belongs to a study of Graves' ophthalmopathy and Graves' hyperthyroidism. Amplification from RNA transcripts yielded the TCR beta CDR3 regions. First-round RT-PCR with HTBI primers preceded a second-round multiplex PCR. MiXCR was run by TCRdb on the multiplex PCR reads, yielding one entry per CDR3 protein. The profile shows 200,000 to 300,000 distinct CDR3 sequences, around 50% of them singletons.

The TCR comes from an adult man with Graves' ophthalmopathy. The specimen was peripheral blood. This chain links TRBV9 with TRBJ2-7; TRBD1, the D gene given by the table, was not confirmed from the DNA. This CDR3 is CASSLEGEYT.